Each of the 18 T cell receptor beta chains below was sequenced from the same sample in a study of Ad26.COV2.S vaccination and SARS-CoV-2 variants (dated by TCRdb to the early 2020s). Preparation of the library involved the immunoSEQ multiplex PCR assay. In its TCRdb copy, this immuneACCESS table keeps in-frame sequences only and misses some clones. Where compared with another copy, unresolved V genes explain less than half of these, and the others have no known cause. This sample is represented by about 480,000 clones; around nine tenths of them were singletons. The leading ten clones occupy roughly 13% of the sample. According to the study, the label for this sample's treatment or condition signals: some 20 received Ad26.COV2.S at low or high dose, single or two shots; about 5 received placebo; per-sample allocation not given. For vaccine and placebo recipients, the sequenced repertoires came from samples collected on day 63 after the first injection.

The sequenced sample was peripheral blood, obtained in a trial of Ad26.COV2.S vaccine versus placebo. These receptors originate from a person between 18 and 59 years old who received the Ad26.COV2.S COVID-19 vaccine or a placebo.

This clone was detected once. This chain joins TRBV5-6 and TRBJ2-1, with D possibly being TRBD2 (5 bases). This CDR3 spans 15 amino acids. Germline CDR1 SGHDT, CDR2 YYEEEE. Between the trimmed V and J ends, which lost 4 bases and 4 bases, there was a span of 15 bases. CDR3 DNA sequence: TGTGCCAGCAGCCCTATCGGGATCGGATACAATGAGCAGTTCTTC. Translating it yields CASSPIGIGYNEQFF. Together with reference TRBV5-6 and TRBJ2-1, the CDR3 gives the full variable domain: DAGVTQSPTHLIKTRGQQVTLRCSPKSGHDTVSWYQQALGQGPQFIFQYYEEEERQRGNFPDRFSGHQFPNYSSELNVNALLLGDSALYLCASSPIGIGYNEQFFGPGTRLTVL.

The V gene is TRBV6-2 or TRBV6-3, the J gene TRBJ2-7; tentatively, D is TRBD2 (6 bases). V lost 0 bases and J 7 bases, leaving 13 bases between the germline ends. This CDR3 contains 14 residues. CDR1 MNHEY and CDR2 SVGEGT come from the germline V gene. The CDR3 region is CASSYSLSGGEQYF. The CDR3 DNA is TGTGCCAGCAGTTACTCCCTCTCCGGAGGGGAGCAGTACTTC.

Of note for this clone: At one boundary the junction diverges from the germline segment, which might be a read error. This rearrangement joins TRBV30 to TRBJ2-3, with D possibly matching TRBD2 (6 bases). Germline V gene sequence: CDR1 GTSNPN, CDR2 SVGIG (reference sequence). The CDR3 sequence is 11 residues long. The CDR3 loop is CAWTTGGTQYF. In DNA form, the CDR3 reads TGCGCCTGGACTACTGGAGGAACGCAGTATTTT.

The chain joins TRBV12-3 or TRBV12-4 to TRBJ1-5; D possibly corresponds to TRBD1 (5 bases). V dropped 3 bases and J dropped 7 bases, with 10 bases sitting between them. This CDR3 spans 13 amino acids. CDR3 sequence reads: CASSLVGGQPQHF. The CDR3 DNA is TGTGCCAGCAGTTTGGTGGGGGGACAGCCCCAGCATTTT.

V is TRBV9 and J is TRBJ2-3; D may be TRBD2 (6 bases). Germline loops: CDR1 SGDLS, CDR2 YYNGEE. This CDR3 is built from 16 residues. Trimming shortened V by 1 base and J by 0 bases, and 12 bases separated the two germline ends. CDR3 sequence (DNA): TGTGCCAGCAGCGTAATGGGGGGAGGTAGCACAGATACGCAGTATTTT. As protein: CASSVMGGGSTDTQYF. The variable domain in full, with the rest retrieved from reference TRBV9 and TRBJ2-3, is DSGVTQTPKHLITATGQRVTLRCSPRSGDLSVYWYQQSLDQGLQFLIQYYNGEERAKGNILERFSAQQFPDLHSELNLSSLELGDSALYFCASSVMGGGSTDTQYFGPGTRLTVL.

This chain uses TRBV11-3 with TRBJ1-4, with TRBD1 matching over 8 bases. Germline CDR1 is SGHNT and CDR2 is YENEEA. The CDR3 has 13 residues. Trimming at V came to 5 bases and at J to 7 bases, leaving 3 bases not matched to a gene. The CDR3 DNA reads TGTGCCAGCAGCCGTGGACAGGGTGAAAAACTGTTTTTT. Residues: CASSRGQGEKLFF.

The chain links TRBV27 to TRBJ1-2, with unresolved D. The CDR3 extends over 14 amino acids. V was trimmed by 6 bases and J by 7 bases, leaving 18 bases between them. Germline CDR1 MNHEY, CDR2 SMNVEV (reference sequence). This CDR3 reads CASRSRTPFAGYTF. The CDR3 DNA reads as TGTGCCAGCAGATCTCGGACCCCTTTCGCTGGCTACACCTTC.

The chain uses TRBV23-1 and TRBJ2-7, with 14 bases matching TRBD2. TRBV23-1 is an open reading frame, and its role is uncertain. The V segment lost 2 bases and the J segment 1 base; nucleotides outside the gene matches: 13. The CDR3 totals 20 residues. Here the CDR3 DNA reads TGCGCCAGCAGTCAACCCGGCCAGGGGACTAGCGGGGGCGTTTCCTACGAGCAGTACTTC. Translation gives CASSQPGQGTSGGVSYEQYF.

V and J are TRBV29-1 and TRBJ2-7, with 7 bases matching TRBD1. The CDR3 length is 14 residues. CDR1 is SQVTM and CDR2 is ANQGSEA in the germline V gene. V trimming: 5 bases; J trimming: 7 bases; junction bases outside the gene matches: 14. The CDR3 DNA reads as TGCAGCGTTACGTTACAGGGGCTGCCCCGGGAGCAGTACTTC. This sequence encodes CSVTLQGLPREQYF.

The rearrangement links TRBV19 to TRBJ1-1; 8 bases match TRBD1. Trimming cost V 2 bases and J 2 bases; bases outside gene matches: 4. Germline assignment: CDR1 LNHDA and CDR2 SQIVND (reference sequence). The CDR3 sequence is 15 residues long. The CDR3 here is CASSIQGAKNTEAFF. The CDR3 region has the DNA TGTGCCAGTAGTATACAGGGGGCAAAAAACACTGAAGCTTTCTTT. Full variable domain (remainder filled in from reference TRBV19 and TRBJ1-1): DGGITQSPKYLFRKEGQNVTLSCEQNLNHDAMYWYRQDPGQGLRLIYYSQIVNDFQKGDIAEGYSVSREKKESFPLTVTSAQKNPTAFYLCASSIQGAKNTEAFFGQGTRLTVV.

The rearrangement joins TRBV10-3 to TRBJ1-1; D not resolved. Germline lookup yields CDR1 ENHRY and CDR2 SYGVKD. Trimming cost V 3 bases and J 6 bases, with 5 bases left between them. The CDR3 sequence is 11 residues long. CDR3 in amino acids: CAISEEAEAFF. The CDR3, as DNA: TGTGCCATCAGTGAAGAGGCTGAAGCTTTCTTT.

V and J are TRBV27 and TRBJ2-1, with a tentative D call TRBD2 (5 bases). The germline V gene has CDR1 MNHEY and CDR2 SMNVEV (reference sequence). CDR3 length equals 14 residues. Trimming removed 6 bases at V and 1 base at J, with 10 bases between. The CDR3 region is CASRRGNSYNEQFF. The CDR3 region has the DNA TGTGCCAGCAGAAGAGGGAATTCCTACAATGAGCAGTTCTTC.

This chain joins TRBV11-3 and TRBJ2-1, with 7 nucleotides matching TRBD1. V shed 5 bases and J 4 bases; nucleotides not matched to a gene: 11. The CDR3 loop spans 16 amino acids. CDR1 is SGHNT, CDR2 YENEEA, per germline. The CDR3 sequence is CASSQGGSLQYNEQFF. The CDR3 nucleotides read TGTGCCAGCAGCCAAGGGGGCTCTTTACAATACAATGAGCAGTTCTTC.

This chain joins TRBV9 and TRBJ1-1; TRBD1 might be the D (6 bases). CDR3 length: 15 amino acids. V shed 0 bases and J shed 1 base, with 10 bases lying between them. Germline assignment: CDR1 SGDLS and CDR2 YYNGEE. The CDR3 here is CASSVGGHGNTEAFF. CDR3 in DNA: TGTGCCAGCAGCGTAGGGGGGCATGGGAACACTGAAGCTTTCTTT.

The chain carries TRBV6-6 and TRBJ2-1; 7 bases match TRBD2. Per the germline V gene, CDR1 is MNHNY and CDR2 is SVGAGI (reference sequence). J was trimmed by 4 bases and V by 6 bases; bases with no gene match: 9. The CDR3 loop spans 15 amino acids. The CDR3 is CASRALAGPYNEQFF. The CDR3 DNA sequence: TGTGCCAGCAGGGCCTTAGCGGGCCCATACAATGAGCAGTTCTTC.

This clone was picked up one time. V gene TRBV30 combines with J gene TRBJ2-3; D gene ambiguous. The CDR3 loop spans 11 amino acids. Deletions cut 4 bases from V and 2 bases from J, with 4 bases between. Germline V lookup: CDR1 GTSNPN, CDR2 SVGIG (reference sequence). CDR3 sequence reads: CAWTLTDTQYF. The CDR3 DNA follows: TGTGCCTGGACACTCACAGATACGCAGTATTTT.

In this sample, this clone turned up once. The chain has TRBV4-2 and TRBJ2-7; TRBD2 matches at 9 bases. V was pared by 1 base and J by 2 bases, with 3 bases of the junction left unmatched. The CDR3 contains 15 residues. Looked up from germline, CDR1 is LGHNA and CDR2 is YNFKEQ. CDR3 DNA: TGTGCCAGCAGCCAAGCTAGCGGGATAACCTACGAGCAGTACTTC. Its translation: CASSQASGITYEQYF.

This chain joins TRBV9 and TRBJ2-1; 9 bases are shared with TRBD2. The CDR3 loop spans 16 amino acids. Trimming at V came to 7 bases and at J to 9 bases, leaving 17 bases not matched to a gene. CDR1 SGDLS and CDR2 YYNGEE come from the germline V gene. CDR3 in DNA: TGTGCCAGCTCGCGGGAGGGTGGGCAAGGTCGAGTTGAGCAGTTCTTC. Its translation is CASSREGGQGRVEQFF. The whole variable domain, remainder taken from reference TRBV9 and TRBJ2-1, is DSGVTQTPKHLITATGQRVTLRCSPRSGDLSVYWYQQSLDQGLQFLIQYYNGEERAKGNILERFSAQQFPDLHSELNLSSLELGDSALYFCASSREGGQGRVEQFFGPGTRLTVL.